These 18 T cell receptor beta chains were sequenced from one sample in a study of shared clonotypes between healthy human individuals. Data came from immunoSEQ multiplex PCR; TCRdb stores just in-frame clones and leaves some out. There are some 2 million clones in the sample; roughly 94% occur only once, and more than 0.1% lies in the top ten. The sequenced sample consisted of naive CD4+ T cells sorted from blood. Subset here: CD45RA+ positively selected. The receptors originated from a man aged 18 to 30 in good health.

CDR3 nucleotides: TGCGCCAGCAGCTTGGTCTCTTCCTGGGGGAACTACAATGAGCAGTTCTTC. Protein sequence: CASSLVSSWGNYNEQFF. This chain connects TRBV5-1 to TRBJ2-1; D possibly uses TRBD1 or TRBD2 (5 bases each). V lost 0 bases to trimming and J lost 3 bases, with 16 bases between them. The length of the CDR3 is 17 residues. Germline lookup yields CDR1 SGHRS and CDR2 YFSETQ.

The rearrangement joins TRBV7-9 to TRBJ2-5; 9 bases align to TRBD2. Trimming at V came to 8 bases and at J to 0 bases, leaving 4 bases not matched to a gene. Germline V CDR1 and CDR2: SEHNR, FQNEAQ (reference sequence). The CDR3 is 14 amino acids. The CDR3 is CASGTSGYQETQYF. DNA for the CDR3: TGTGCCAGCGGTACTAGCGGGTACCAAGAGACCCAGTACTTC.

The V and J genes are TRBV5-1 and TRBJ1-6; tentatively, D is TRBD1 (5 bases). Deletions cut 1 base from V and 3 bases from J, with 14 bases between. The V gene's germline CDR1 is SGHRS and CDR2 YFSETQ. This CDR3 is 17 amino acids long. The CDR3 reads CASSLTPGQDYNSPLHF. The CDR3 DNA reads TGCGCCAGCAGCTTGACCCCAGGGCAGGACTATAATTCACCCCTCCACTTT.

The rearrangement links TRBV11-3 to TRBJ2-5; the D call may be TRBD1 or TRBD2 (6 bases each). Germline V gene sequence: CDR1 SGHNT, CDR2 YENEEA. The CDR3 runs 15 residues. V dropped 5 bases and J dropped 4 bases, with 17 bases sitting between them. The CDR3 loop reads CASSPGGLTGETQYF. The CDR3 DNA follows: TGTGCCAGCAGCCCTGGGGGGCTGACGGGAGAGACCCAGTACTTC.

CDR3 in DNA: TGTGCCTGGGGGACAGGCCCTAACACTGAAGCTTTCTTT. Translating it yields CAWGTGPNTEAFF. The chain uses TRBV30 and TRBJ1-1; 8 bases are shared with TRBD1. CDR1 and CDR2 (germline): GTSNPN, SVGIG (reference sequence). The CDR3 extends over 13 amino acids. Unmatched junction bases numbered 4, after V lost 5 bases and J lost 2 bases.

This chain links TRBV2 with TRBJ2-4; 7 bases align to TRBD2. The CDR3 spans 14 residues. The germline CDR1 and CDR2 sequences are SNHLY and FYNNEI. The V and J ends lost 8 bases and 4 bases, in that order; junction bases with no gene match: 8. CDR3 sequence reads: CASYRDYLKNIQYF. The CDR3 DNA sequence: TGTGCCAGCTATAGGGACTACCTAAAAAACATTCAGTACTTC. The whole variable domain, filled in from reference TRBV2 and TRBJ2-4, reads EPEVTQTPSHQVTQMGQEVILRCVPISNHLYFYWYRQILGQKVEFLVSFYNNEISEKSEIFDDQFSVERPDGSNFTLKIRSTKLEDSAMYFCASYRDYLKNIQYFGAGTRLSVL.

The CDR3 DNA follows: TGTGCCAGCAGCTTCCAGGGGCGCAACTCCTACAATGAGCAGTTCTTC. This codes for CASSFQGRNSYNEQFF. This chain joins TRBV7-3 and TRBJ2-1, with D tentatively TRBD1 (6 bases). V lost 3 bases to trimming and J lost 0 bases, with 12 bases between them. In germline, CDR1 is SGHTA, CDR2 FQGTGA. The CDR3 extends over 16 amino acids. Full variable domain (remainder filled in from reference TRBV7-3 and TRBJ2-1): GAGVSQTPSNKVTEKGKYVELRCDPISGHTALYWYRQSLGQGPEFLIYFQGTGAADDSGLPNDRFFAVRPEGSVSTLKIQRTERGDSAVYLCASSFQGRNSYNEQFFGPGTRLTVL.

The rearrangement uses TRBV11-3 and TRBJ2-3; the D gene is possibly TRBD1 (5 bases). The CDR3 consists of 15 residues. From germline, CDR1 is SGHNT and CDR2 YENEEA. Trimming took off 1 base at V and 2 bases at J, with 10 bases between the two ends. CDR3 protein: CASSLGDSDTDTQYF. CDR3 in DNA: TGTGCCAGCAGCTTAGGTGACAGCGACACAGATACGCAGTATTTT.

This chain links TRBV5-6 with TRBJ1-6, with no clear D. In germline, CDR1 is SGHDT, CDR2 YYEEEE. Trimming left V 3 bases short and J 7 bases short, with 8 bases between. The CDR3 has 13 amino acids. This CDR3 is CASSSRGNSPLHF. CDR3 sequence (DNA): TGTGCCAGCAGCTCAAGAGGAAATTCACCCCTCCACTTT. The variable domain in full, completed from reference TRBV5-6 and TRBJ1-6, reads DAGVTQSPTHLIKTRGQQVTLRCSPKSGHDTVSWYQQALGQGPQFIFQYYEEEERQRGNFPDRFSGHQFPNYSSELNVNALLLGDSALYLCASSSRGNSPLHFGNGTRLTVT.

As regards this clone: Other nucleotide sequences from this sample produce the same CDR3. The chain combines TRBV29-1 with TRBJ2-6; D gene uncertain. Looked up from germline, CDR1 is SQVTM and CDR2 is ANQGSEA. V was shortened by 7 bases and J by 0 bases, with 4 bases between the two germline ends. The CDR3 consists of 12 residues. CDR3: CSAGSGANVLTF. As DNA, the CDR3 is TGCAGCGCCGGCTCTGGGGCCAACGTCCTGACTTTC. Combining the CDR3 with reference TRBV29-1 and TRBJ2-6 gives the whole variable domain SAVISQKPSRDICQRGTSLTIQCQVDSQVTMMFWYRQQPGQSLTLIATANQGSEATYESGFVIDKFPISRPNLTFSTLTVSNMSPEDSSIYLCSAGSGANVLTFGAGSRLTVL.

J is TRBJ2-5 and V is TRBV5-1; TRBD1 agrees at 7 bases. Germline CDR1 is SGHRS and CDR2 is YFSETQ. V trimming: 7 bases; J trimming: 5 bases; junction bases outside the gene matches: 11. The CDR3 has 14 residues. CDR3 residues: CASGAETGMETQYF. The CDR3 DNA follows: TGCGCCAGCGGTGCAGAGACAGGGATGGAGACCCAGTACTTC.

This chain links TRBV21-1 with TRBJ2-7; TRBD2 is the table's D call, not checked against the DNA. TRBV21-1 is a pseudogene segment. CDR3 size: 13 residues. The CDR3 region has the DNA TGTGCCAGCAGCCAACTCCATCCGGGCGAGCAGTACTTC. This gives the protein CASSQLHPGEQYF.

CDR3 region: CASSFKGDSGLAKNIQYF. The CDR3 DNA reads TGCGCCAGCAGCTTTAAAGGGGACAGTGGCTTGGCCAAAAACATTCAGTACTTC. V usage is TRBV5-1 and J usage is TRBJ2-4, with 7 positions matching TRBD1. CDR3 length: 18 residues. J gave up 1 base and V 2 bases, and 12 bases lay outside the gene matches. Germline V gives CDR1 SGHRS, CDR2 YFSETQ. Together with reference TRBV5-1 and TRBJ2-4, the CDR3 gives the full variable domain: KAGVTQTPRYLIKTRGQQVTLSCSPISGHRSVSWYQQTPGQGLQFLFEYFSETQRNKGNFPGRFSGRQFSNSRSEMNVSTLELGDSALYLCASSFKGDSGLAKNIQYFGAGTRLSVL.

The CDR3 nucleotides read TGCGCCAGCAGCTTGATCGGACAGGGGACAGATACGCAGTATTTT. Amino acids: CASSLIGQGTDTQYF. The chain recombines TRBV5-1 with TRBJ2-3, with 9 nucleotides matching TRBD1. The V gene end was trimmed by 1 base and the J gene end by 3 bases; junction bases not matched to a gene: 3. The CDR3 has 15 residues. CDR1 is SGHRS, CDR2 YFSETQ, per germline.

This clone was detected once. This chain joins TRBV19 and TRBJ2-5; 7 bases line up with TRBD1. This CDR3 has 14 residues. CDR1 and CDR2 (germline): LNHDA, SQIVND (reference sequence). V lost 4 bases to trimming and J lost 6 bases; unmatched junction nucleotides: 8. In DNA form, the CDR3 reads TGTGCCAGTAGTAACCTCGACAGGGTGAAGACCCAGTACTTC. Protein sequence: CASSNLDRVKTQYF.

The DNA of the CDR3 is TGTGCCAGCAGCTTGGCGGGAGAGGACTACGAGCAGTACTTC. It is translated as CASSLAGEDYEQYF. This chain uses TRBV7-9 with TRBJ2-7, with 7 positions matching TRBD2. V gave up 3 bases and J gave up 3 bases; unmatched junction bases: 5. The CDR3 consists of 14 residues. Germline V gene lookup returns CDR1 SEHNR and CDR2 FQNEAQ (reference sequence).

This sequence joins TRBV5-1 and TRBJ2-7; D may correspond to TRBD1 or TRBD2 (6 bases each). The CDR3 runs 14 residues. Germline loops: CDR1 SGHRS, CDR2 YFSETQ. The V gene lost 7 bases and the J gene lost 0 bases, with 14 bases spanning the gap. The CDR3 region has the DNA TGCGCCAGCGCCTATGGGGGGCTCTCCTACGAGCAGTACTTC. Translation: CASAYGGLSYEQYF.

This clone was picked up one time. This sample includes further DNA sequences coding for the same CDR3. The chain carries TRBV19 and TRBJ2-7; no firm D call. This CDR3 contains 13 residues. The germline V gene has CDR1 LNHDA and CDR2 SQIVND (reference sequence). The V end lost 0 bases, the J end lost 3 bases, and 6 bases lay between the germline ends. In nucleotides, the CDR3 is TGTGCCAGTAGTATAGATCGGAGCTACGAGCAGTACTTC. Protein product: CASSIDRSYEQYF. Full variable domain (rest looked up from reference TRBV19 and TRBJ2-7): DGGITQSPKYLFRKEGQNVTLSCEQNLNHDAMYWYRQDPGQGLRLIYYSQIVNDFQKGDIAEGYSVSREKKESFPLTVTSAQKNPTAFYLCASSIDRSYEQYFGPGTRLTVT.